The 23 T cell receptor beta chains given below trace back to one sample, sequenced in a study of CD8 T cells in ankylosing spondylitis. TCRdb reanalysed the 5' RACE reads using MiXCR and keeps one entry per CDR3 protein. The sample contains just under 350,000 distinct CDR3 sequences, about 14% of which appear only once. The material sequenced was blood, either unsorted or a sorted T cell fraction (not recorded which). The receptor source for this set is a male donor with ankylosing spondylitis or in good health (not recorded which).

Only a few counts were recorded for this clonotype. The J gene is TRBJ2-5, the V gene TRBV11-2, with TRBD1 identical over 8 bases. Trimming took 3 bases from V and 2 from J; bases not matched to a gene: 8. Germline values: CDR1 SGHAT, CDR2 FQNNGV. This CDR3 contains 16 residues. Here the CDR3 DNA reads TGTGCCAGCAGCTTCTCTACAGGGGGACTTCAAGAGACCCAGTACTTC. Translation: CASSFSTGGLQETQYF.

This rearrangement joins TRBV29-1 to TRBJ2-1; D assignment may be TRBD1 or TRBD2 (7 bases each). Germline V gene lookup returns CDR1 SQVTM and CDR2 ANQGSEA. The V gene lost 4 bases and the J gene lost 9 bases, with 16 bases spanning the gap. This CDR3 region has 13 residues. The CDR3: CSVGRQGGSEQFF. The CDR3 DNA is TGCAGCGTTGGACGGCAGGGGGGGAGTGAGCAGTTCTTC.

This clonotype came up many times. J is TRBJ2-7 and V is TRBV7-2; TRBD2 matches at 10 bases. Germline CDR1 reads SGHTA; CDR2 reads FQGNSA. This CDR3 is built from 17 residues. J was trimmed by 0 bases and V by 3 bases; bases with no gene match: 8. The CDR3 here is CASSFGLAVKSSYEQYF. In nucleotides, the CDR3 is TGTGCCAGCAGCTTCGGACTAGCGGTTAAGAGCTCCTACGAGCAGTACTTC.

There are a few counts of this clonotype. This sequence joins TRBV25-1 and TRBJ1-1; D is unclear. Trimming stripped 5 bases from V and 0 bases from J, with 10 bases between. The CDR3 covers 14 residues. Germline values: CDR1 MGHDK, CDR2 SYGVNS. The CDR3 reads CASSRAAMNTEAFF. Here the CDR3 DNA reads TGTGCCAGCAGTCGGGCGGCGATGAACACTGAAGCTTTCTTT.

The CDR3 bases are TGTGCCAGCAGTTTGTCGGGTGTGAGCTCCTACGAGCAGTACTTC. Encoded protein: CASSLSGVSSYEQYF. The chain links TRBV27 to TRBJ2-7; D is unclear. The CDR3 is 15 residues long. CDR1 and CDR2 from the germline V gene are MNHEY and SMNVEV (reference sequence). Trimming took 3 bases from V and 0 from J, leaving 12 bases between them.

The gene calls are TRBV5-1 and TRBJ2-5, with 12 bases aligning to TRBD1. The CDR3 covers 16 residues. Trimming took 2 bases from V and 3 from J; bases not matched to a gene: 5. Germline lookup yields CDR1 SGHRS and CDR2 YFSETQ. CDR3 sequence reads: CASSFGDRGPEETQYF. In nucleotides, the CDR3 is TGCGCCAGCAGCTTTGGGGACAGGGGGCCGGAAGAGACCCAGTACTTC.

This chain connects TRBV4-1 to TRBJ2-5; 11 bases are a match to TRBD1. CDR3 length: 15 amino acids. Germline V lookup: CDR1 MGHRA, CDR2 YSYEKL. Trimming cost V 4 bases and J 5 bases; bases outside gene matches: 6. In DNA, the CDR3 is TGCGCCAGCAGCCTCCGGACAGGGGGCTTGGAGACCCAGTACTTC. Amino acids: CASSLRTGGLETQYF.

Comments on this clonotype: A much larger clone differs from this one at a single base, so this may be a read error. J is TRBJ1-5 and V is TRBV12-3 or TRBV12-4, with 7 bases that match TRBD1. The CDR3 has 15 residues. V was pared by 5 bases and J by 1 base, with 5 bases of the junction left unmatched. CDR3: CASSTGTASNQPQHF. For the CDR3, the DNA is TGTGCCAGCAGTACCGGGACAGCGAGCAATCAGCCCCAGCATTTT.

This clonotype was seen a few times. The chain links TRBV20-1 to TRBJ2-1, with D hard to call. This CDR3 has 12 amino acids. Germline CDR1 and CDR2: DFQATT and SNEGSKA (reference sequence). V lost 6 bases and J lost 4, with 10 bases in between. The CDR3 DNA is TGCAGTGCCAGAAGAAGATACAATGAGCAGTTCTTC. As protein: CSARRRYNEQFF.

This clonotype was counted a few times. The rearrangement links TRBV2 to TRBJ2-7; the match to TRBD2 covers 11 bases. CDR3 length: 16 amino acids. The V gene's germline CDR1 is SNHLY and CDR2 FYNNEI. V shed 6 bases, J shed 2 bases, and the junction held 9 bases outside the gene matches. Here the CDR3 reads CASSYTRLAGTYEQYF. The CDR3 coding sequence is TGTGCCAGCAGCTATACGCGACTAGCGGGAACCTACGAGCAGTACTTC.

This clonotype was picked up a small number of times. CDR3 DNA: TGCGCCAGCAGCGGTACTAGCGCCTATGAGCAGTTCTTC. Translated: CASSGTSAYEQFF. The rearrangement joins TRBV5-1 to TRBJ2-1, with 7 bases identical to TRBD2. V shed 4 bases, J shed 8 bases, and the junction held 6 bases outside the gene matches. Per germline, CDR1 SGHRS and CDR2 YFSETQ. The CDR3 is 13 amino acids.

The genes are TRBV5-1 and TRBJ2-2, with 11 positions matching TRBD2. V lost 2 bases and J lost 3; bases outside the gene matches: 3. This CDR3 is 16 amino acids long. The germline CDR1 and CDR2 sequences are SGHRS and YFSETQ. In DNA, the CDR3 is TGCGCCAGCAGCTTAGGGACTAGCGGACACACCGGGGAGCTGTTTTTT. This translates into CASSLGTSGHTGELFF.

The sample holds a few counts of this clonotype. The rearrangement uses TRBV19 and TRBJ2-1; D could derive from TRBD1 or TRBD2 (6 bases each). The germline V and J ends were trimmed by 6 bases and 9 bases, with 15 bases remaining between them. Germline V CDR1 and CDR2: LNHDA, SQIVND (reference sequence). This CDR3 region has 13 residues. CDR3 in amino acids: CASSEEGGGEQFF. CDR3 nucleotide sequence: TGTGCCAGTAGCGAGGAGGGGGGAGGTGAGCAGTTCTTC.

There are a few counts of this clonotype. The chain recombines TRBV7-9 with TRBJ2-1; D tentatively fits TRBD1 or TRBD2 (5 bases each). Germline V lookup: CDR1 SEHNR, CDR2 FQNEAQ (reference sequence). The CDR3 totals 16 residues. The V end lost 5 bases, the J end lost 3 bases, and 17 bases lay between the germline ends. CDR3 sequence: CASSPGRTPHYNEQFF. CDR3 nucleotides: TGTGCCAGCAGCCCGGGACGGACCCCCCACTACAATGAGCAGTTCTTC.

The V and J genes are TRBV6-2 or TRBV6-3 and TRBJ2-4; tentatively, D is TRBD1 or TRBD2 (5 bases each). Trimming pared 2 bases from V and 15 bases from J, leaving 17 bases between. The germline V gene encodes CDR1 MNHEY and CDR2 SVGEGT. There are 13 residues in the CDR3. The CDR3 DNA reads as TGTGCCAGCAGTTACCCCCGGGACGCCCAAATGTACTTC. It yields the protein CASSYPRDAQMYF.

This clonotype showed up just a few times. The chain is built from TRBV21-1 and TRBJ2-3; TRBD2, as called in the table, went unchecked against the DNA. TRBV21-1 is flagged as a pseudogene. The CDR3 runs 19 residues. CDR3 sequence: CASSKAGTSGRDTWDTQYF. CDR3 sequence (DNA): TGTGCCAGCAGCAAAGCCGGGACTAGCGGGAGAGATACTTGGGATACGCAGTATTTT.

The chain employs TRBV18 and TRBJ2-7, with no clear D. Germline V CDR1 and CDR2: KGHSH, LQKENI. This CDR3 is 15 amino acids long. The V and J ends lost 3 bases and 1 base respectively, with 13 bases between them. The CDR3 sequence: CASSPVGFTSYEQYF. The CDR3 DNA sequence: TGTGCCAGCTCACCTGTCGGGTTCACATCCTACGAGCAGTACTTC. The whole variable domain, remainder taken from reference TRBV18 and TRBJ2-7, is NAGVMQNPRHLVRRRGQEARLRCSPMKGHSHVYWYRQLPEEGLKFMVYLQKENIIDESGMPKERFSAEFPKEGPSILRIQQVVRGDSAAYFCASSPVGFTSYEQYFGPGTRLTVT.

The chain carries TRBV4-1 and TRBJ1-2; 12 positions match TRBD1. This CDR3 region has 18 residues. CDR1 MGHRA and CDR2 YSYEKL come from the germline V gene. Trimming cost V 0 bases and J 9 bases; bases outside gene matches: 14. This CDR3 is CASSQDPWDRGREGSYTF. In DNA form, the CDR3 reads TGCGCCAGCAGCCAAGATCCCTGGGACAGGGGGCGCGAGGGGAGCTACACCTTC.

This clonotype was seen a few times. The chain couples TRBV12-3 or TRBV12-4 to TRBJ1-2; 7 bases are a match to TRBD1. V shed 7 bases and J 5 bases; nucleotides not matched to a gene: 13. This CDR3 region has 15 residues. As DNA, the CDR3 is TGTGCCAGCAAAAGCATCGGACAGGCCGTTTATGGCTACACCTTC. Its translation: CASKSIGQAVYGYTF.

This clonotype was counted between two and nine times. Sequence at one end of the junction differs from germline and may be a read error. The gene calls are TRBV5-6 and TRBJ2-5, with 7 nucleotides matching TRBD1. CDR1 is SGHDT, CDR2 YYEEEE, per germline. This CDR3 region has 13 residues. The CDR3: CASSNRGGEGRHF. Written as DNA, the CDR3 is TGTGCCAGCAGCAACCGAGGGGGCGAAGGGAGACATTTC.

The chain couples TRBV3-1 to TRBJ1-2; D not certain. V was trimmed by 1 base and J by 2 bases, leaving 8 bases between them. The CDR3 length is 14 residues. Germline CDR1 reads LGHDT; CDR2 reads YNNKEL (reference sequence). The CDR3 nucleotides read TGTGCCAGCAGCCAAGGTCCGGGGAACTATGGCTACACCTTC. Translated, it gives CASSQGPGNYGYTF.

This clonotype was counted between two and nine times. V and J are TRBV7-9 and TRBJ2-7; 10 bases line up with TRBD1. V dropped 7 bases and J dropped 5; count of bases not matched to a gene: 2. The CDR3 has 12 amino acids. CDR1 is SEHNR, CDR2 FQNEAQ, per germline (reference sequence). The CDR3 reads CASTGTGDEQYF. CDR3 nucleotides: TGTGCCAGCACCGGGACAGGGGACGAGCAGTACTTC.

J is TRBJ1-1 and V is TRBV11-2, with TRBD1 matching 12 bases. The CDR3 is 19 residues long. Germline lookup yields CDR1 SGHAT and CDR2 FQNNGV. V was clipped by 5 bases and J by 5 bases; unmatched bases: 18. CDR3 residues: CASSLRDRGPGVRGTEAFF. In DNA form, the CDR3 reads TGTGCCAGCAGCCTCCGGGACAGGGGGCCCGGGGTCCGTGGAACTGAAGCTTTCTTT.